This record concerns one T cell receptor beta chain sequence. Generated by immunoSEQ multiplex PCR, the TCRdb table keeps only in-frame clones and is missing some. Of over a million clones in the sample, approximately 98.5% were seen once. There are 16 residues in the CDR3. In germline, CDR1 is SNHLY, CDR2 FYNNEI. Trimming at V came to 2 bases and at J to 5 bases, leaving 10 bases not matched to a gene. This specimen comes from a study of shared clonotypes between healthy human individuals. J is TRBJ2-5 and V is TRBV2; 8 positions match TRBD1. The sample was naive CD4+ T cells sorted from blood. Subset denoted: CD45RA+ positively selected. The clonotype was recovered from a man aged 25-45 years in good health. This CDR3 reads CASSESGGTGGETQYF. DNA of the CDR3: TGTGCCAGCAGTGAAAGCGGAGGGACAGGCGGGGAGACCCAGTACTTC.